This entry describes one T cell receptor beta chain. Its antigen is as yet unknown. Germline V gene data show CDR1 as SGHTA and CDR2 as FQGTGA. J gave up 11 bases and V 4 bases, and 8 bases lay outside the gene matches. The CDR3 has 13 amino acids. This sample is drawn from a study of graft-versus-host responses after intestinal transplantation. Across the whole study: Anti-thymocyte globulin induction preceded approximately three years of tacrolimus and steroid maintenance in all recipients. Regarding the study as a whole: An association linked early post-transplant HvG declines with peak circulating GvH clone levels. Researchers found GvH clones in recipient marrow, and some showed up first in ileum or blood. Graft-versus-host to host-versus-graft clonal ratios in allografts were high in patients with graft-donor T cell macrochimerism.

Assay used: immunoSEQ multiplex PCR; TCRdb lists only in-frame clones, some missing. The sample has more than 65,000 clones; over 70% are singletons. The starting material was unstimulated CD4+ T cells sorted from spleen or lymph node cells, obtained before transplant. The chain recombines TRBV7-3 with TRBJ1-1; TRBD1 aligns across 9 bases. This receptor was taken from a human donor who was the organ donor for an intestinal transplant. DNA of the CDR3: TGTGCCAGCAGCTCCCGCACAGGGGGCGAGGCTTTCTTT. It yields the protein CASSSRTGGEAFF.